A single sample is the source of the 14 T cell receptor beta chains below, sequenced in a study of blood T cell repertoires in COVID-19. The assay was immunoSEQ multiplex PCR, and TCRdb's table has in-frame clones only and misses some. This sample has tens of thousands of clones; about 81% occur once, and the top ten carry 15% to 19%. Sequencing used peripheral blood. The receptor source for this set is a man aged 80 or over with acute or convalescent COVID-19.

The chain recombines TRBV11-2 with TRBJ2-1, with 9 bases that match TRBD1. The V segment lost 5 bases and the J segment 9 bases; nucleotides outside the gene matches: 8. In germline, CDR1 is SGHAT, CDR2 FQNNGV. CDR3 length equals 14 residues. The DNA of the CDR3 is TGTGCCAGCAGCGTCGGGACAGGGTCGGGTGAGCAGTTCTTC. This codes for CASSVGTGSGEQFF.

The chain couples TRBV5-5 to TRBJ2-7, with a possible D match to TRBD2 (5 bases). V lost 1 base and J 5 bases, leaving 13 bases between the germline ends. Germline CDR1 is SGHKS and CDR2 is YYEKEE (reference sequence). The CDR3 consists of 14 residues. Written as DNA, the CDR3 is TGTGCCAGCAGCTTGTTGGTCCTAGCTGACGAGCAGTACTTC. This translates into CASSLLVLADEQYF.

The rearrangement links TRBV19 to TRBJ1-2; no clear D gene. V lost 5 bases and J lost 2, with 9 bases in between. Germline CDR1 and CDR2: LNHDA and SQIVND (reference sequence). This CDR3 has 13 residues. This CDR3 reads CASSPGMNYGYTF. The CDR3 DNA is TGTGCCAGTAGTCCGGGAATGAACTATGGCTACACCTTC.

The DNA of the CDR3 is TGCGCCACCAGAAGGACGGAGGACACTGAAGCTTTCTTT. It codes for CATRRTEDTEAFF. J is TRBJ1-1 and V is TRBV5-1; unclear D gene. Germline V gene lookup returns CDR1 SGHRS and CDR2 YFSETQ. The CDR3 runs to 13 residues. Between the trimmed V and J ends, which lost 9 bases and 3 bases, there was a span of 15 bases.

This clone was observed once. This chain joins TRBV2 and TRBJ2-1; 11 bases line up with TRBD2. The CDR3 runs 18 residues. The V gene's germline CDR1 is SNHLY and CDR2 FYNNEI. Trimming cost V 0 bases and J 9 bases; bases outside gene matches: 13. Here the CDR3 reads CASSEAVPIAGGPSEQFF. In DNA, the CDR3 is TGTGCCAGCAGTGAAGCGGTACCCATAGCGGGGGGGCCGAGTGAGCAGTTCTTC.

The chain joins TRBV5-4 to TRBJ2-2, with D possibly being TRBD2 (6 bases). The CDR3 runs to 16 residues. Between the trimmed V and J ends, which lost 4 bases and 4 bases, there was a span of 17 bases. Germline V CDR1 and CDR2: SGHNT, YYREEE (reference sequence). Written as DNA, the CDR3 is TGTGCCAGCAGCCGATGGACGGGACTCGGCACCGGGGAGCTGTTTTTT. Its protein product is CASSRWTGLGTGELFF.

This sequence joins TRBV7-2 and TRBJ2-1, with TRBD2 identical over 15 bases. This CDR3 contains 17 residues. Unmatched junction bases numbered 5, after V lost 4 bases and J lost 4 bases. Germline CDR1 reads SGHTA; CDR2 reads FQGNSA. In nucleotides, the CDR3 is TGTGCCAGCAGCTCGGCCGGGACTAGCGGGGGGTACAATGAGCAGTTCTTC. Translation: CASSSAGTSGGYNEQFF.

The V gene is TRBV19, the J gene TRBJ2-5; unclear D gene. The V end was cut by 5 bases, the J end by 4 bases, with 11 bases between. From germline, CDR1 is LNHDA and CDR2 SQIVND (reference sequence). CDR3 length: 13 amino acids. The CDR3 loop is CASSFQVRETQYF. The CDR3 bases are TGTGCCAGTAGTTTCCAGGTTCGAGAGACCCAGTACTTC.

J is TRBJ2-2 and V is TRBV28, with a weak D call TRBD2 (6 bases). Germline CDR1 MDHEN, CDR2 SYDVKM. The CDR3 runs 15 residues. Trimming shortened V by 7 bases and J by 3 bases, and 15 bases separated the two germline ends. CDR3 amino acids: CASTRWGVDTGELFF. Here the CDR3 DNA reads TGTGCCAGCACCCGGTGGGGGGTTGACACCGGGGAGCTGTTTTTT.

The J gene is TRBJ1-1, the V gene TRBV19, with D uncertain. Trimming removed 6 bases at V and 3 bases at J, with 11 bases between. This CDR3 region has 13 residues. Germline loops: CDR1 LNHDA, CDR2 SQIVND (reference sequence). The chain's CDR3 is CASSFWRDTEAFF. CDR3 DNA sequence: TGTGCCAGTAGCTTCTGGCGGGACACTGAAGCTTTCTTT.

In its sample, this clone was seen many times. The rearrangement links TRBV7-9 to TRBJ2-2; TRBD2 matches 11 bases. Germline-derived CDR1 and CDR2 are SEHNR and FQNEAQ (reference sequence). The CDR3 is 16 amino acids. V gave up 6 bases and J gave up 6 bases; unmatched junction bases: 9. The CDR3 bases are TGTGCCAGCAGGGGTACTAGCGGGAGAGGATCCGGGGAGCTGTTTTTT. Translated, it gives CASRGTSGRGSGELFF.

This clone was recorded only once. V is TRBV4-2 and J is TRBJ1-2; TRBD1 aligns across 7 bases. The V gene end was trimmed by 0 bases and the J gene end by 2 bases; junction bases not matched to a gene: 3. CDR3 length: 15 residues. The germline V gene has CDR1 LGHNA and CDR2 YNFKEQ. The DNA of the CDR3 is TGTGCCAGCAGCCAAGAACAGGGGCAGAACTATGGCTACACCTTC. Protein: CASSQEQGQNYGYTF.

There are a few counts of this clone. CDR3 nucleotides: TGTGCCAGTAGTAACCCAGGGGTCGGTGGGGCCAACGTCCTGACTTTC. It specifies CASSNPGVGGANVLTF. The chain is built from TRBV19 and TRBJ2-6, with a weak D call TRBD1 (6 bases). Germline V gene sequence: CDR1 LNHDA, CDR2 SQIVND (reference sequence). The CDR3 spans 16 residues. V shed 4 bases and J shed 3 bases, with 13 bases lying between them.

CDR3 region: CASRQGPHTEAFF. The DNA of the CDR3 is TGTGCCAGCAGACAGGGACCGCACACTGAAGCTTTCTTT. V and J are TRBV6-5 and TRBJ1-1, with D maybe TRBD1 (6 bases). V gave up 6 bases and J gave up 3 bases, with 11 bases separating them. This CDR3 comprises 13 residues. CDR1 and CDR2 from the germline V gene are MNHEY and SVGAGI.